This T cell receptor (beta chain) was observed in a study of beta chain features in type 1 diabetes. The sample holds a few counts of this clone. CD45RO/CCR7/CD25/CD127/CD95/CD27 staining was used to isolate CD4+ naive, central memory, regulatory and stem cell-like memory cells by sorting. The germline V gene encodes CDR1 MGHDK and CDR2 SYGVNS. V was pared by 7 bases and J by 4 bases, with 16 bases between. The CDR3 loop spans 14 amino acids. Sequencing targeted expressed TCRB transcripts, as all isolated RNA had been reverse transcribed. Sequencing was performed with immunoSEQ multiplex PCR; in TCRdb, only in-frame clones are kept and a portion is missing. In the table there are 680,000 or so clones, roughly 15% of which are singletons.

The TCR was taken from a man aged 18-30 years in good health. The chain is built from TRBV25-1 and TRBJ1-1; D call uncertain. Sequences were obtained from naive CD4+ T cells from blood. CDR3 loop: CASNFRGVGTEAFF. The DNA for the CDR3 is TGTGCCAGCAATTTCCGGGGAGTTGGCACTGAAGCTTTCTTT.